The clone carrying this TCR beta chain appeared once. The data were obtained in a study of circulating and synovial CD4+ cells in juvenile arthritis. Samples derive from patients with active juvenile idiopathic arthritis. Clones were read by immunoSEQ multiplex PCR, and TCRdb kept only the in-frame ones, dropping some. The sample records tens of thousands of clones, around 95% being singletons. The V gene lost 6 bases and the J gene lost 7 bases, with 12 bases spanning the gap. Germline loops: CDR1 SQVTM, CDR2 ANQGSEA. The CDR3 has 11 amino acids. This receptor was taken from a human donor with juvenile idiopathic arthritis. This chain connects TRBV29-1 to TRBJ1-1; no firm D call. Sequences were obtained from CD4+ T cells from blood. CDR3 bases: TGCAGCGTCGCCTGGGCAGATGAAGCTTTCTTT. It translates to CSVAWADEAFF.